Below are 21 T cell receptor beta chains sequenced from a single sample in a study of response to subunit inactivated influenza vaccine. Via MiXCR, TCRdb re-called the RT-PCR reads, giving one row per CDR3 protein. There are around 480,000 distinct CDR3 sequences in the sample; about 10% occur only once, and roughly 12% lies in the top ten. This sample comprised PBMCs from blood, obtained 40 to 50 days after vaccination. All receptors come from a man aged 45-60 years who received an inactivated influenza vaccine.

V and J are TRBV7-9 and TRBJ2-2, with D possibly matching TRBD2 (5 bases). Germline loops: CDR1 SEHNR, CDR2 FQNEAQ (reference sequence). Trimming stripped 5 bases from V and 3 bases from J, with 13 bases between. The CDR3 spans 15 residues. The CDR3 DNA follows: TGTGCCAGCAGCGGCCGGAGCGGATACACCGGGGAGCTGTTTTTT. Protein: CASSGRSGYTGELFF.

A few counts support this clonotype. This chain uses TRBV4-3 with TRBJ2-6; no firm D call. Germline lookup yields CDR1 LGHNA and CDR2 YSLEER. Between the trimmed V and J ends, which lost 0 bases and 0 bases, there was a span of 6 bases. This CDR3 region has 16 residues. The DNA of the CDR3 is TGCGCCAGCAGCCAAGAACCAGCCTCTGGGGCCAACGTCCTGACTTTC. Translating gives CASSQEPASGANVLTF.

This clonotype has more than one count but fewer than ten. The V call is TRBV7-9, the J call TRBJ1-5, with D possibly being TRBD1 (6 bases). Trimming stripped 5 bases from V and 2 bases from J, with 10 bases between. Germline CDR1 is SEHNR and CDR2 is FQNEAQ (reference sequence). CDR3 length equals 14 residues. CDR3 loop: CASSHRDRNQPQHF. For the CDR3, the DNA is TGTGCCAGCAGCCACAGGGACCGCAATCAGCCCCAGCATTTT.

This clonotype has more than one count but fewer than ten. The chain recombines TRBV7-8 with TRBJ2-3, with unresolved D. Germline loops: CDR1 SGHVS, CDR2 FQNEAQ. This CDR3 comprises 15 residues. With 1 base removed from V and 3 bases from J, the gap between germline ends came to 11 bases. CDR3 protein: CASSLGLLGTDTQYF. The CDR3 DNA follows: TGTGCCAGCAGCTTAGGTCTTCTGGGGACAGATACGCAGTATTTT.

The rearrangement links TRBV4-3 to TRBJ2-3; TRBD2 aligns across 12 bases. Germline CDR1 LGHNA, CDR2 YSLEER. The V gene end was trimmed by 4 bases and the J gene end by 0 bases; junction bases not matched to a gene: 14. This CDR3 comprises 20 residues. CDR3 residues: CASSRGRTSGGSTSTDTQYF. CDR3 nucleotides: TGCGCCAGCAGCCGAGGCCGAACTAGCGGGGGGTCCACTAGCACAGATACGCAGTATTTT.

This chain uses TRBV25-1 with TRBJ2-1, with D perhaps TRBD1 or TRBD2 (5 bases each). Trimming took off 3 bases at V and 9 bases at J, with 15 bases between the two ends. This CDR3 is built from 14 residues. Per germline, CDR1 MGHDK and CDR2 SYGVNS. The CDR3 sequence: CASSEAPGGTEQFF. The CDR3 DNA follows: TGTGCCAGCAGTGAGGCCCCTGGTGGGACTGAGCAGTTCTTC.

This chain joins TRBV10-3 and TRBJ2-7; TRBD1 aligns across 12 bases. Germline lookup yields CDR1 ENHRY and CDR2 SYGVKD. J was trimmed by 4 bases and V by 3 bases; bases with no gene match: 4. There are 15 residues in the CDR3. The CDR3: CAISDLGQGAYEQYF. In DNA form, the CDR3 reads TGTGCCATCAGTGATTTGGGACAGGGGGCGTACGAGCAGTACTTC.

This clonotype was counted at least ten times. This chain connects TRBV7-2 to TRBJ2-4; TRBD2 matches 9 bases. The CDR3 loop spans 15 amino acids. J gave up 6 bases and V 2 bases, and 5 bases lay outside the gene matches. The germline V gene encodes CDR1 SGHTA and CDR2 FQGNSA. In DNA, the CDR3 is TGTGCCAGCAGCTTACAGGGTAGCGGGAGAAACATTCAGTACTTC. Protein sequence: CASSLQGSGRNIQYF.

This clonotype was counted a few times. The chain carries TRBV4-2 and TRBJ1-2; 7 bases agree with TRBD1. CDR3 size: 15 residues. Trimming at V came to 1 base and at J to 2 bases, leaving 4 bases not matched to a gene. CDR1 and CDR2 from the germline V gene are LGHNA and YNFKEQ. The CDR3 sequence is CASSQVKGANYGYTF. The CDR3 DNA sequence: TGTGCCAGCAGCCAAGTTAAGGGGGCCAACTATGGCTACACCTTC.

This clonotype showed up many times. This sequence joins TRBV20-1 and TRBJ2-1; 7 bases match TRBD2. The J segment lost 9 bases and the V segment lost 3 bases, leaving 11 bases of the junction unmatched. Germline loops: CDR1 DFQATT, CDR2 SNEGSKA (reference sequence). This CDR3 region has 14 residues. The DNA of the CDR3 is TGCAGTGCTAGTTTCCGCGGGAGTCTCCTTGAGCAGTTCTTC. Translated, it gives CSASFRGSLLEQFF.

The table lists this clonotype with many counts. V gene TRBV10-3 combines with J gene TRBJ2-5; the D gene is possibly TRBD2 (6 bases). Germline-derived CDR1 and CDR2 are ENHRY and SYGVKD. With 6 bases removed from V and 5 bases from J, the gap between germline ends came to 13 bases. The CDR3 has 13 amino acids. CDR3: CAIRIADGETQYF. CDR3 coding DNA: TGTGCCATCAGAATAGCGGATGGCGAGACCCAGTACTTC.

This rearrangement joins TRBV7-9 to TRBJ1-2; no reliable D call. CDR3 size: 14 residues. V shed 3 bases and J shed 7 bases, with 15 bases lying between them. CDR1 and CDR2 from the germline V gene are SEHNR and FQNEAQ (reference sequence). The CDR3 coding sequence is TGTGCCAGCAGCTTGGAGGGATCTAGAGGTGGCTACACCTTC. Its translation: CASSLEGSRGGYTF.

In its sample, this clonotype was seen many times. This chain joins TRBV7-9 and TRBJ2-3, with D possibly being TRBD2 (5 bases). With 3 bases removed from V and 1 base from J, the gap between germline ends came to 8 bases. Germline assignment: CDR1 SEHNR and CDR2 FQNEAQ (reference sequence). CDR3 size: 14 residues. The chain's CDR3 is CASSLRVGTDTQYF. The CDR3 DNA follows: TGTGCCAGCAGCTTGCGGGTGGGCACAGATACGCAGTATTTT.

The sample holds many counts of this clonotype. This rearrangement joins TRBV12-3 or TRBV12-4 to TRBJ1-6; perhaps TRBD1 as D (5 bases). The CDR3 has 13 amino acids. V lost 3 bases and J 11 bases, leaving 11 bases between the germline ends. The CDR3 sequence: CASSLQGSTPLHF. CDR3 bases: TGTGCCAGCAGTTTGCAGGGTTCGACACCCCTCCACTTT.

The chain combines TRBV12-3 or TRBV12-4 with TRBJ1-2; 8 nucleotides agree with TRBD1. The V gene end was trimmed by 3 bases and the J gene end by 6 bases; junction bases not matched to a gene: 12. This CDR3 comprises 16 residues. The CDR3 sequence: CASSFRDRRYRDGYTF. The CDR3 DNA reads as TGTGCCAGCAGTTTCCGGGACAGGAGATACAGAGATGGCTACACCTTC.

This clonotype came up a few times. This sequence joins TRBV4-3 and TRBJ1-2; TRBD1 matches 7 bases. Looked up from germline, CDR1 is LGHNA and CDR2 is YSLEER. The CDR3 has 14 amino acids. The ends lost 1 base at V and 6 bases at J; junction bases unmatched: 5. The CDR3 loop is CASSQGQGTHGYTF. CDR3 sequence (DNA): TGCGCCAGCAGCCAAGGACAGGGCACCCATGGCTACACCTTC.

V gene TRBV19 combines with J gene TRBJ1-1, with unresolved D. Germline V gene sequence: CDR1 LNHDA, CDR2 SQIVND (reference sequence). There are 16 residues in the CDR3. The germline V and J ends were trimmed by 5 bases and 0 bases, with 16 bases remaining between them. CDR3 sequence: CASSPRAGQVNTEAFF. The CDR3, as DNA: TGTGCCAGTAGTCCCCGAGCCGGGCAGGTGAACACTGAAGCTTTCTTT. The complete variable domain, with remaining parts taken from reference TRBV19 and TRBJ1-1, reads DGGITQSPKYLFRKEGQNVTLSCEQNLNHDAMYWYRQDPGQGLRLIYYSQIVNDFQKGDIAEGYSVSREKKESFPLTVTSAQKNPTAFYLCASSPRAGQVNTEAFFGQGTRLTVV.

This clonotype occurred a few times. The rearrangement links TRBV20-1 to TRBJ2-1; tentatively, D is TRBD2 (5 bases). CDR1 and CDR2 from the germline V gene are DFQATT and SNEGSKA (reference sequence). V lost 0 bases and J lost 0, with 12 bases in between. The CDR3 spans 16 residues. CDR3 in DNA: TGCAGTGCTAGAGAAAGGGAGACACTCTCCTACAATGAGCAGTTCTTC. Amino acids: CSARERETLSYNEQFF.

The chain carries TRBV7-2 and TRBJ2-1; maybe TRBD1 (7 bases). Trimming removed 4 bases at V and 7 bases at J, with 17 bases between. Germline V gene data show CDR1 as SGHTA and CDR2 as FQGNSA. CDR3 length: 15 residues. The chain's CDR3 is CASSSQGGVSNEQFF. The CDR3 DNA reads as TGTGCCAGCAGCTCTCAGGGGGGAGTTTCGAATGAGCAGTTCTTC.

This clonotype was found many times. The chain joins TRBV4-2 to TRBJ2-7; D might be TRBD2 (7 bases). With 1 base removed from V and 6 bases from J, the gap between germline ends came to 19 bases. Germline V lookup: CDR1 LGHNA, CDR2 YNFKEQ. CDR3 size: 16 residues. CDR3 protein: CASSQVSSRGGTEQYF. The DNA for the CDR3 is TGTGCCAGCAGCCAAGTTTCATCCCGCGGGGGCACCGAGCAGTACTTC.

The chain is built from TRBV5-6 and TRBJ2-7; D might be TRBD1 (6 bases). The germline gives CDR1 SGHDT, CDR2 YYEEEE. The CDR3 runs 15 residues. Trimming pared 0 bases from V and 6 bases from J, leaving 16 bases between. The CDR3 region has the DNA TGTGCCAGCAGCTTGGCAGCAGGGGTAATCGGCGAGCAGTACTTC. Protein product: CASSLAAGVIGEQYF.